This T cell receptor beta chain was recovered during a study of PD-1 blockade in classical Hodgkin lymphoma. Regarding the study as a whole: Prior to therapy, complete responders displayed diversity much like that of newly diagnosed patients. Sources of repertoire differences remain undefined, possibly disease activity or prior therapy. When nivolumab was started under 1 year after ASCT, patients were excluded.

TCRdb's copy holds only in-frame clones and misses some; the assay was immunoSEQ multiplex PCR. The profile shows about 27,000 clones, over 55% of them singletons. Stated time point: cycle 4 day 1 (C4D1), after 5 to 7 weeks of nivolumab. Each patient relapsed following autologous stem cell transplantation, and prior brentuximab vedotin exposure differed. On this clone itself: Its antigen is currently unknown.

The CDR3 is made up of 14 amino acids. V gave up 1 base and J gave up 6 bases, with 15 bases separating them. CDR1 GTSNPN and CDR2 SVGIG come from the germline V gene (reference sequence). The receptor was derived from a human donor with classical Hodgkin lymphoma. The source material was peripheral blood mononuclear cells (PBMCs), sampled before the fourth cycle of nivolumab. The chain links TRBV30 to TRBJ1-2; TRBD1 is a possible D gene (6 bases). The CDR3 DNA is TGTGCCTGGAGTGCCAGGGGCATTATGGATGGCTACACCTTC. This codes for CAWSARGIMDGYTF.